The 10 T cell receptor beta chains below all came from one sample that was sequenced in a study of T cell responses to AZD1222 COVID-19 vaccine. This table comes from immunoSEQ multiplex PCR, and its TCRdb copy is limited to in-frame clones, with some not included. The sample lists some 40,000 clones; about 82% were seen once. The source material was peripheral blood, sampled 28 days after the second dose of the MenACWY control vaccine. These receptors were obtained from an adult who received the MenACWY meningococcal vaccine as a control.

The rearrangement uses TRBV5-6 and TRBJ1-1, with a tentative D call TRBD1 (5 bases). The ends were cut back, 3 bases at V and 3 bases at J, with 9 bases in the middle. The CDR3 spans 13 residues. Germline assignment: CDR1 SGHDT and CDR2 YYEEEE. The CDR3 DNA follows: TGTGCCAGCAGCTCTGGGGGGGACACTGAAGCTTTCTTT. Encoded protein: CASSSGGDTEAFF. Variable domain in full (rest from reference TRBV5-6 and TRBJ1-1): DAGVTQSPTHLIKTRGQQVTLRCSPKSGHDTVSWYQQALGQGPQFIFQYYEEEERQRGNFPDRFSGHQFPNYSSELNVNALLLGDSALYLCASSSGGDTEAFFGQGTRLTVV.

This clone showed up just a few times. The chain has TRBV30 and TRBJ2-7; 9 bases agree with TRBD1. This CDR3 has 13 amino acids. The germline gives CDR1 GTSNPN, CDR2 SVGIG (reference sequence). Trimming cost V 2 bases and J 7 bases; bases outside gene matches: 6. The CDR3 sequence: CAWSPGTGLEQYV. CDR3 nucleotides: TGTGCCTGGAGTCCCGGGACAGGGCTTGAGCAGTACGTC.

This chain links TRBV14 with TRBJ1-2, with D perhaps TRBD1 (6 bases). The germline CDR1 and CDR2 sequences are SGHDN and FVKESK. This CDR3 has 15 amino acids. V lost 2 bases to trimming and J lost 6 bases, with 16 bases between them. Here the CDR3 DNA reads TGTGCCAGCAGCCAAACCGCCGCGGGGGGCCATGGCTACACCTTC. Protein product: CASSQTAAGGHGYTF.

V and J are TRBV5-1 and TRBJ2-2; D perhaps matches TRBD2 (6 bases). There are 17 residues in the CDR3. Germline-derived CDR1 and CDR2 are SGHRS and YFSETQ. V lost 4 bases and J lost 3, with 19 bases in between. The DNA of the CDR3 is TGCGCCAGCAGCCTGGGAGGTTGGGTCAGAGACACCGGGGAGCTGTTTTTT. Encoded protein: CASSLGGWVRDTGELFF.

The chain links TRBV19 to TRBJ1-1; D gene ambiguous. CDR3 length equals 12 residues. Trimming pared 5 bases from V and 2 bases from J, leaving 6 bases between. Germline CDR1 is LNHDA and CDR2 is SQIVND (reference sequence). The DNA for the CDR3 is TGTGCCAGTAGTCTCCGAAACACTGAAGCTTTCTTT. Its translation is CASSLRNTEAFF.

The rearrangement links TRBV5-1 to TRBJ1-2; tentatively, D is TRBD1 (6 bases). Trimming cost V 5 bases and J 7 bases, with 18 bases left between them. CDR1 and CDR2 (germline): SGHRS, YFSETQ. The CDR3 has 14 amino acids. In DNA form, the CDR3 reads TGCGCCAGCAGAGTCTACAGGGAATCGGGTGGCTACACCTTC. Translating it yields CASRVYRESGGYTF.

V is TRBV15 and J is TRBJ1-4; D not certain. The length of the CDR3 is 11 residues. The V and J ends lost 7 bases and 6 bases respectively, with 6 bases between them. CDR1 LNHNV and CDR2 YYDKDF come from the germline V gene (reference sequence). CDR3 region: CATKEDEKLFF. CDR3 coding DNA: TGTGCCACCAAAGAGGATGAAAAACTGTTTTTT.

The chain combines TRBV4-1 with TRBJ1-5, with D unresolved. V lost 2 bases to trimming and J lost 0 bases, with 11 bases between them. The CDR3 has 16 residues. Germline lookup yields CDR1 MGHRA and CDR2 YSYEKL. CDR3 DNA: TGCGCCAGCAGCCAACGTCTGGACTATAGCAATCAGCCCCAGCATTTT. This translates into CASSQRLDYSNQPQHF.

The rearrangement uses TRBV9 and TRBJ2-3; D possibly corresponds to TRBD1 (6 bases). The CDR3 loop spans 15 amino acids. The V end was cut by 3 bases, the J end by 2 bases, with 13 bases between. From germline, CDR1 is SGDLS and CDR2 YYNGEE. The CDR3, as DNA: TGTGCCAGCAGCGGAGGGACAAGAAACACAGATACGCAGTATTTT. Translating gives CASSGGTRNTDTQYF.

CDR3 loop: CASSVAGTGSQPQHF. CDR3 coding DNA: TGTGCCAGTAGTGTCGCCGGGACAGGGAGTCAGCCCCAGCATTTT. The chain links TRBV19 to TRBJ1-5; 9 bases map to TRBD1. With V trimmed by 5 bases and J by 6 bases, 8 bases remained unmatched. In germline, CDR1 is LNHDA, CDR2 SQIVND (reference sequence). The CDR3 is made up of 15 amino acids. Complete variable domain (other parts from reference TRBV19 and TRBJ1-5): DGGITQSPKYLFRKEGQNVTLSCEQNLNHDAMYWYRQDPGQGLRLIYYSQIVNDFQKGDIAEGYSVSREKKESFPLTVTSAQKNPTAFYLCASSVAGTGSQPQHFGDGTRLSIL.